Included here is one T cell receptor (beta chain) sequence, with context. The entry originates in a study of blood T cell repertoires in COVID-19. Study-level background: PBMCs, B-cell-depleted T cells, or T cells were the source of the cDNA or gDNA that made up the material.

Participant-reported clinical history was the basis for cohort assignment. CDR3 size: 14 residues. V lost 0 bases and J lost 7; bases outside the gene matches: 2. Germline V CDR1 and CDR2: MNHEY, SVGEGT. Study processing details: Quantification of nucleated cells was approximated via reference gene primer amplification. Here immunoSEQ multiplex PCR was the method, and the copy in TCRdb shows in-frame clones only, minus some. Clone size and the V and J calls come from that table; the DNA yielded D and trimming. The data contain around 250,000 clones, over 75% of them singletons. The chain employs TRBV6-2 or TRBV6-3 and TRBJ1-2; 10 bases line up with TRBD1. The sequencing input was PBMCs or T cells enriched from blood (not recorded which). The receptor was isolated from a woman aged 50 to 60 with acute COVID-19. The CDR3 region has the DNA TGTGCCAGCAGTTACTCGGGGACAGGGGCTGGCTACACCTTC. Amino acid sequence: CASSYSGTGAGYTF.